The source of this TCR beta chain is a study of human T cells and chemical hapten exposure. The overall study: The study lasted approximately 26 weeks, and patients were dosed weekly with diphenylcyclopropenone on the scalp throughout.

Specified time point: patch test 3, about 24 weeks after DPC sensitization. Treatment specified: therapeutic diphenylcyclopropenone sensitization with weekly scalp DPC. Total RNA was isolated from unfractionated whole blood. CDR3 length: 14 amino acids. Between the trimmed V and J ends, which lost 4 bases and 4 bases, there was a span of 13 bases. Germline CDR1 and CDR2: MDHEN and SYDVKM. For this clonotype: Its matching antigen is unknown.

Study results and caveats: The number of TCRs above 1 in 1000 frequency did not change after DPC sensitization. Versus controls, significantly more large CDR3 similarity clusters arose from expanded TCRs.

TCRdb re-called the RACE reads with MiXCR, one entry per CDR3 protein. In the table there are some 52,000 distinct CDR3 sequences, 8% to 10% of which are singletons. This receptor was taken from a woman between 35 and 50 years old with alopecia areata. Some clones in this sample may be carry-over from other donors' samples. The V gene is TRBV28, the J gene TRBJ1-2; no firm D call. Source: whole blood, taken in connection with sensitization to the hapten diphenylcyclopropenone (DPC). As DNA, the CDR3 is TGTGCCAGCAGTTACCTTGACGAGACCTATGGCTACACCTTC. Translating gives CASSYLDETYGYTF.